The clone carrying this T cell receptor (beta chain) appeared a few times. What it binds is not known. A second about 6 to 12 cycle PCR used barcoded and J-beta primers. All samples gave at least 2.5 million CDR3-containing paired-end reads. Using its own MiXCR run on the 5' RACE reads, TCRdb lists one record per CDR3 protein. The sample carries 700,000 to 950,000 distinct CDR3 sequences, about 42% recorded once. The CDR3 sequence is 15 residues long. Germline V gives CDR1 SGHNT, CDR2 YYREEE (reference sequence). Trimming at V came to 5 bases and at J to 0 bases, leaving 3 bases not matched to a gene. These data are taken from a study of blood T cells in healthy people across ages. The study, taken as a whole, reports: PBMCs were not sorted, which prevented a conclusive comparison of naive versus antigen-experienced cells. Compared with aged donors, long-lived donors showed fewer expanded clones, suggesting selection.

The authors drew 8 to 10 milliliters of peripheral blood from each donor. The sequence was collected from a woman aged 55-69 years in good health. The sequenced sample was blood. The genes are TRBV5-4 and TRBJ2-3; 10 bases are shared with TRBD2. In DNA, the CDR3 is TGTGCCAGCAGAAGCGGGGGGGCTAGCACAGATACGCAGTATTTT. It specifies CASRSGGASTDTQYF.